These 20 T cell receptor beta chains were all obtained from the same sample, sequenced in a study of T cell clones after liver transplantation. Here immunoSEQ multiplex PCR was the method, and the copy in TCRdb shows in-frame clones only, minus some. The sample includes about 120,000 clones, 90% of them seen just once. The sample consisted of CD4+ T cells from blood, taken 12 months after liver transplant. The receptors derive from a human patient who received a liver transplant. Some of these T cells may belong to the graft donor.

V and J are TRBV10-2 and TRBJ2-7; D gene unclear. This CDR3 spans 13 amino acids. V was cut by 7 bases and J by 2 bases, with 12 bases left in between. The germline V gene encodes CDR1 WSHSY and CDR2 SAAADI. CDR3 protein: CASTSEPAYEQYF. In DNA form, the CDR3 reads TGCGCCAGCACCTCGGAGCCGGCCTACGAGCAGTACTTC.

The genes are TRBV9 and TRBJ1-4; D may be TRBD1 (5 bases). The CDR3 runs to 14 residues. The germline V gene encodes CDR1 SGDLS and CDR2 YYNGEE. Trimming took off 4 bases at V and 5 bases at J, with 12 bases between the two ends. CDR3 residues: CASSPWRGNEKLFF. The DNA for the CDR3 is TGTGCCAGCAGCCCCTGGAGGGGAAATGAAAAACTGTTTTTT.

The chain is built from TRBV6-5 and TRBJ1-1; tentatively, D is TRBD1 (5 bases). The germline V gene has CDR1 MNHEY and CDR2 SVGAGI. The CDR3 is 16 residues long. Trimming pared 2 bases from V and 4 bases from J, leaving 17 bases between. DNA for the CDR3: TGTGCCAGCAGTTACGGGCCCTTGGGGCTGGGCACTGAAGCTTTCTTT. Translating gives CASSYGPLGLGTEAFF.

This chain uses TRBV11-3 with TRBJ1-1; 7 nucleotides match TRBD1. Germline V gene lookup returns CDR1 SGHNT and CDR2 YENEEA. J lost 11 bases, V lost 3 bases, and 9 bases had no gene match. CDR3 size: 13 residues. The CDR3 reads CASSFPGQAGAFF. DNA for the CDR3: TGTGCCAGCAGCTTCCCCGGACAGGCGGGGGCTTTCTTT.

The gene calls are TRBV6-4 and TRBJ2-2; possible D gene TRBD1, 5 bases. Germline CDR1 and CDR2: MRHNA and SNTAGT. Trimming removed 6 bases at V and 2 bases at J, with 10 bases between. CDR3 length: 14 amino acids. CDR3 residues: CASRPDRNTGELFF. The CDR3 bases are TGTGCCAGCAGACCAGACAGAAACACCGGGGAGCTGTTTTTT.

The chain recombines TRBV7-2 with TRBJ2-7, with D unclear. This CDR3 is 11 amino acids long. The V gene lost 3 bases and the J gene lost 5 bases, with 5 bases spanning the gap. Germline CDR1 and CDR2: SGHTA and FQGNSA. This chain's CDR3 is CASSFSNEQYF. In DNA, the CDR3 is TGTGCCAGCAGCTTTTCCAACGAGCAGTACTTC.

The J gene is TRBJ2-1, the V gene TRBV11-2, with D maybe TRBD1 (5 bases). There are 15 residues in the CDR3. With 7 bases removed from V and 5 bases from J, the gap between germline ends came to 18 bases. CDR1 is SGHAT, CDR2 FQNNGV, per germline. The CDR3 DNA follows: TGTGCCAGCACCCCGCGCGCAGGGATTAACAATGAGCAGTTCTTC. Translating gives CASTPRAGINNEQFF.

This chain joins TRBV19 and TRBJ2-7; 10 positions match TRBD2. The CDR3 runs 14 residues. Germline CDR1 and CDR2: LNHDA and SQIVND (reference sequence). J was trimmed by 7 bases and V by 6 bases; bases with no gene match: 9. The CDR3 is CASSLAGDLGEQYF. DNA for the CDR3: TGTGCCAGTAGCCTAGCGGGGGACCTGGGTGAGCAGTACTTC.

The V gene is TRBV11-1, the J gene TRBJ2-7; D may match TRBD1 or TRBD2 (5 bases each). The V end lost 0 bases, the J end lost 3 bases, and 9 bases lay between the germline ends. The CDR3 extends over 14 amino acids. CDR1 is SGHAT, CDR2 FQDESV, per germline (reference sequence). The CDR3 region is CASSLARGDYEQYF. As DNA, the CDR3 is TGTGCCAGCAGCTTAGCGAGGGGCGACTACGAGCAGTACTTC.

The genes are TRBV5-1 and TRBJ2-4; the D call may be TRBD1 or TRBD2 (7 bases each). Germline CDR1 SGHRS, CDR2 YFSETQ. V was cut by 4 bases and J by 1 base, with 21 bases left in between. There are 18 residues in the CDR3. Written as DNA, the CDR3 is TGCGCCAGCAGCGACGTACCGGACAGGCGGGAGGCCAAAAACATTCAGTACTTC. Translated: CASSDVPDRREAKNIQYF. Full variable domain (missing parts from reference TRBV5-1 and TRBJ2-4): KAGVTQTPRYLIKTRGQQVTLSCSPISGHRSVSWYQQTPGQGLQFLFEYFSETQRNKGNFPGRFSGRQFSNSRSEMNVSTLELGDSALYLCASSDVPDRREAKNIQYFGAGTRLSVL.

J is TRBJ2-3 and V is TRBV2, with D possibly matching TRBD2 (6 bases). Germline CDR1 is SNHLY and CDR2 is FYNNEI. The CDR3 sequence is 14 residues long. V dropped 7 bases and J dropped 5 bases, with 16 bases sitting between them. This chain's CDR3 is CASKGRSYRDTQYF. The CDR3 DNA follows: TGTGCCAGCAAAGGGAGGTCTTATCGAGATACGCAGTATTTT.

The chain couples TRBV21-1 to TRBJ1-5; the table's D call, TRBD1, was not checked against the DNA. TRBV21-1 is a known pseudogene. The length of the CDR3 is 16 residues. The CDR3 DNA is TGTGCCAGCAGCAAATTGCAGGACAGGCACAATCAGCCCCAGCATTTT. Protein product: CASSKLQDRHNQPQHF.

CDR3 bases: TGCGCCAGCAGCCCCGGGGGACAGGGGATCTACGAGCAGTACTTC. Amino acid sequence: CASSPGGQGIYEQYF. The genes are TRBV5-1 and TRBJ2-7, with TRBD1 identical over 10 bases. The CDR3 is made up of 15 amino acids. Germline values: CDR1 SGHRS, CDR2 YFSETQ. V shed 4 bases and J 3 bases; nucleotides not matched to a gene: 7.

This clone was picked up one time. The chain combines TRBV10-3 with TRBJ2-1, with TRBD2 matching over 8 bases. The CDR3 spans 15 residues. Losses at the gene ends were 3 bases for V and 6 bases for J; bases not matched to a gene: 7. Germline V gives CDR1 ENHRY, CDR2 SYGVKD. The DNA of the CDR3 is TGTGCCATCAGTGAAGACGGGAGGGCCAGCAATGAGCAGTTCTTC. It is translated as CAISEDGRASNEQFF.

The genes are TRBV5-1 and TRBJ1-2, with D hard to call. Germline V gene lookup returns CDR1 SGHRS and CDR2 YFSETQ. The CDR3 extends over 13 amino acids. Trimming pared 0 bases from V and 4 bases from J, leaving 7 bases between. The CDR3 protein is CASSLDLSYGYTF. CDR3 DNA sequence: TGCGCCAGCAGCTTGGACTTGAGCTATGGCTACACCTTC.

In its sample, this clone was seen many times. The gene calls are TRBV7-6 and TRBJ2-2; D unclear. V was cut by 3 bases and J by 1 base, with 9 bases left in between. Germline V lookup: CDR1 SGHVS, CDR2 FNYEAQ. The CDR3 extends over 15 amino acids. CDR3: CASSLGQLNTGELFF. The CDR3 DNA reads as TGTGCCAGCAGCTTGGGTCAGTTGAACACCGGGGAGCTGTTTTTT.

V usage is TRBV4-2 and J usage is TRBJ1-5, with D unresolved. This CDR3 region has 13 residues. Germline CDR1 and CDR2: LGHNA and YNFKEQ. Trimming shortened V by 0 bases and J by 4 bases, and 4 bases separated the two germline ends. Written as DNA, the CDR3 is TGTGCCAGCAGCCAAGATTTGAATCAGCCCCAGCATTTT. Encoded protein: CASSQDLNQPQHF.

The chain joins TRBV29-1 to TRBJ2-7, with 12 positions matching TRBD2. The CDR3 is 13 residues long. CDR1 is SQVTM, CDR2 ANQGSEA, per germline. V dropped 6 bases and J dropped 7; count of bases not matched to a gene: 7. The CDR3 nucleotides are TGCAGCGTCAGACTAGCGGGAGCTCGGGAGCAGTACTTC. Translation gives CSVRLAGAREQYF.

DNA of the CDR3: TGTGCCAGCACGCCCGGGGGGGAGACCCAGTACTTC. Residues: CASTPGGETQYF. This rearrangement joins TRBV11-2 to TRBJ2-5; 7 positions match TRBD2. The length of the CDR3 is 12 residues. The V gene's germline CDR1 is SGHAT and CDR2 FQNNGV. After removal of 7 bases from V and 5 bases from J, the junction contained 4 bases not matched to a gene.

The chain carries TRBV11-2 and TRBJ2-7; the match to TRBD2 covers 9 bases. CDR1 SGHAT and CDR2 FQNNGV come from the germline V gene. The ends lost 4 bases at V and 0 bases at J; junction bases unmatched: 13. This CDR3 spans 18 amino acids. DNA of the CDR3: TGTGCCAGCAGCTCACCCCGGCTAGCGGGGTCTAGCTCCTACGAGCAGTACTTC. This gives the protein CASSSPRLAGSSSYEQYF.